The 10 T cell receptor beta chains in this list originate from one sample, sequenced in a study of shared clonotypes between healthy human individuals. The assay was immunoSEQ multiplex PCR, and TCRdb's table has in-frame clones only and misses some. This repertoire shows 530,000 or so clones, about 80% found once; its top ten account for around 12%. Input material: PBMCs. Receptor source: a woman between 40 and 55 years old in good health. Some clones in this sample may be carry-over from other donors' samples.

This rearrangement joins TRBV25-1 to TRBJ2-1, with D possibly called TRBD1 or TRBD2 (5 bases each). The CDR3 spans 13 residues. Germline V gives CDR1 MGHDK, CDR2 SYGVNS. The germline V and J ends were trimmed by 7 bases and 3 bases, with 10 bases remaining between them. As DNA, the CDR3 is TGTGCCAGCATACAGGACTTCTACAATGAGCAGTTCTTC. As protein: CASIQDFYNEQFF.

The sample holds one count of this clone. The chain recombines TRBV19 with TRBJ2-4; TRBD2 might be the D (6 bases). CDR3 size: 15 residues. Trimming took off 2 bases at V and 6 bases at J, with 14 bases between the two ends. In germline, CDR1 is LNHDA, CDR2 SQIVND (reference sequence). The CDR3 loop is CASSITRDGGNIQYF. As DNA, the CDR3 is TGTGCCAGTAGTATAACCCGGGACGGGGGAAACATTCAGTACTTC.

The chain has TRBV23-1 and TRBJ1-1; D gene ambiguous. TRBV23-1 counts as an open reading frame of uncertain function. Trimming removed 10 bases at V and 10 bases at J, with 13 bases between. CDR3 length: 10 residues. The CDR3: CAKTQGGAFF. CDR3 in DNA: TGCGCCAAGACCCAAGGTGGAGCTTTCTTT.

The rearrangement uses TRBV7-3 and TRBJ2-1; 12 nucleotides agree with TRBD2. This CDR3 contains 15 residues. Losses at the gene ends were 4 bases for V and 9 bases for J; bases not matched to a gene: 7. CDR1 and CDR2 (germline): SGHTA, FQGTGA. This chain's CDR3 is CASSSRTSGNSEQFF. For the CDR3, the DNA is TGTGCCAGCAGCTCTCGGACTAGCGGGAACAGTGAGCAGTTCTTC.

There are a few counts of this clone. The genes are TRBV5-5 and TRBJ2-2; possible D gene TRBD2, 6 bases. The CDR3 has 15 residues. Germline lookup yields CDR1 SGHKS and CDR2 YYEKEE (reference sequence). V lost 6 bases to trimming and J lost 2 bases, with 14 bases between them. CDR3 protein: CASTPGLTNTGELFF. The CDR3 region has the DNA TGTGCCAGCACCCCGGGACTCACAAACACCGGGGAGCTGTTTTTT. The full variable domain, rest sourced from reference TRBV5-5 and TRBJ2-2, is DAGVTQSPTHLIKTRGQQVTLRCSPISGHKSVSWYQQVLGQGPQFIFQYYEKEERGRGNFPDRFSARQFPNYSSELNVNALLLGDSALYLCASTPGLTNTGELFFGEGSRLTVL.

As to this clone: The same CDR3 also results from other DNA sequences found in this sample. This sequence joins TRBV2 and TRBJ2-2, with D unresolved. The CDR3 loop spans 13 amino acids. Germline values: CDR1 SNHLY, CDR2 FYNNEI. Between the trimmed V and J ends, which lost 6 bases and 4 bases, there was a span of 9 bases. This chain's CDR3 is CASRTELTGELFF. The CDR3 coding sequence is TGTGCCAGCAGGACCGAACTCACCGGGGAGCTGTTTTTT.

The chain recombines TRBV5-4 with TRBJ2-1; 11 bases agree with TRBD1. CDR3 length: 16 amino acids. V lost 0 bases and J lost 4; bases outside the gene matches: 3. Germline V gives CDR1 SGHNT, CDR2 YYREEE (reference sequence). This chain's CDR3 is CASSLVGTGGYNEQFF. The CDR3 DNA is TGTGCCAGCAGCTTGGTGGGGACAGGGGGGTACAATGAGCAGTTCTTC. Complete variable domain (other parts from reference TRBV5-4 and TRBJ2-1): ETGVTQSPTHLIKTRGQQVTLRCSSQSGHNTVSWYQQALGQGPQFIFQYYREEENGRGNFPPRFSGLQFPNYSSELNVNALELDDSALYLCASSLVGTGGYNEQFFGPGTRLTVL.

V is TRBV6-6 and J is TRBJ2-2, with 11 bases identical to TRBD2. The CDR3 has 15 residues. Germline CDR1 and CDR2: MNHNY and SVGAGI (reference sequence). Trimming removed 7 bases from V and 5 bases from J; junction bases left unmatched: 6. CDR3 DNA sequence: TGTGCCAGCAATCTAGCGGGAGGTATGACCGGGGAGCTGTTTTTT. Translating it yields CASNLAGGMTGELFF.

A remark on this clone: The same CDR3 is also encoded by other DNA sequences in this sample. The chain couples TRBV7-3 to TRBJ2-5; D unresolved. The germline V gene has CDR1 SGHTA and CDR2 FQGTGA. Trimming removed 2 bases from V and 2 bases from J, with 6 bases in between. The CDR3 spans 13 residues. The CDR3 loop is CASSLGVQETQYF. CDR3 coding DNA: TGTGCCAGCAGCTTAGGGGTACAAGAGACCCAGTACTTC.

The rearrangement links TRBV2 to TRBJ2-7; D tentatively fits TRBD1 or TRBD2 (5 bases each). Trimming shortened V by 1 base and J by 5 bases, and 12 bases separated the two germline ends. The length of the CDR3 is 14 residues. CDR1 and CDR2 from the germline V gene are SNHLY and FYNNEI. The CDR3 coding sequence is TGTGCCAGCAGTGAAGTGGGACGCCGTCACGAGCAGTACTTC. Encoded protein: CASSEVGRRHEQYF.